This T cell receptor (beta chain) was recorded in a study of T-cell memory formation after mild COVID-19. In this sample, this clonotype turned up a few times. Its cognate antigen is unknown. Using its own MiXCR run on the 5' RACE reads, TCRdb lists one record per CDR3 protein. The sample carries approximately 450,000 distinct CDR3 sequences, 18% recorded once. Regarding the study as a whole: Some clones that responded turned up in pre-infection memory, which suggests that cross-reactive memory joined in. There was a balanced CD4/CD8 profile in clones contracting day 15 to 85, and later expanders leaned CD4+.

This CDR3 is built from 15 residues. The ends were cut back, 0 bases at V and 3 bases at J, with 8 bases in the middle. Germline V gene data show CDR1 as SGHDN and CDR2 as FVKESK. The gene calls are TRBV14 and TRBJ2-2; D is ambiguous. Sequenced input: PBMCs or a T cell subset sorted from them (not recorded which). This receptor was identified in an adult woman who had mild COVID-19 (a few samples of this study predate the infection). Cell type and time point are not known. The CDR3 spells CASSQDRWYTGELFF. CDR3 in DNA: TGTGCCAGCAGCCAAGATAGGTGGTACACCGGGGAGCTGTTTTTT.